A single sample is the source of the 31 T cell receptor beta chains below, sequenced in a study of CD8 T cells in Susac syndrome. The authors reverse transcribed about 0.5 to 1 ug RNA with random hexamers. In TCRdb, the immunoSEQ multiplex PCR reads were re-called with MiXCR into one record per CDR3 protein. The sample includes 50,000 or so distinct CDR3 sequences, 93% seen only once; the top ten take around 0.55%. The sequencing input was CD8+ T cells from PBMCs. The receptors originated from a human donor with multiple sclerosis.

The V call is TRBV27, the J call TRBJ2-1; the match to TRBD1 covers 10 bases. CDR1 is MNHEY and CDR2 is SMNVEV in the germline V gene (reference sequence). The trim removed 6 bases at V and 10 bases at J, leaving 12 bases unmatched. The CDR3 has 15 amino acids. The chain's CDR3 is CASSRQGAAIWEQFF. For the CDR3, the DNA is TGTGCCAGCAGCCGACAGGGGGCGGCAATTTGGGAGCAGTTCTTC.

This sequence joins TRBV7-6 and TRBJ2-7, with D possibly matching TRBD2 (6 bases). CDR1 and CDR2 from the germline V gene are SGHVS and FNYEAQ. The CDR3 has 15 amino acids. Trimming pared 4 bases from V and 3 bases from J, leaving 16 bases between. Here the CDR3 DNA reads TGTGCCAGCAGCTCCAACCCCGGGACTCACTACGAGCAGTACTTC. It specifies CASSSNPGTHYEQYF.

This chain connects TRBV6-5 to TRBJ1-1; the match to TRBD1 covers 7 bases. This CDR3 has 15 amino acids. V lost 5 bases and J lost 1; bases outside the gene matches: 7. Germline V gene lookup returns CDR1 MNHEY and CDR2 SVGAGI. CDR3 in DNA: TGTGCCAGCAGTCTCGGGACAGATGGGAACACTGAAGCTTTCTTT. This sequence encodes CASSLGTDGNTEAFF.

Concerning this clonotype itself: Its ends do not fully match the called genes, so a read error is possible. This chain joins TRBV19 and TRBJ2-7; TRBD1 matches at 7 bases. The CDR3 is made up of 13 amino acids. The germline CDR1 and CDR2 sequences are LNHDA and SQIVND (reference sequence). In DNA, the CDR3 is TGTGCCGGTAGTGGGGCAGGGGGCTACGAGCAGTACTTC. Translated: CAGSGAGGYEQYF.

This rearrangement joins TRBV13 to TRBJ2-3; tentatively, D is TRBD1 (5 bases). The ends were cut back, 2 bases at V and 2 bases at J, with 20 bases in the middle. CDR3 size: 18 residues. Germline lookup yields CDR1 PRHDT and CDR2 FYEKMQ (reference sequence). DNA of the CDR3: TGTGCCAGCAGCTTAACAGGAGAAGGTCAGAGGAACACAGATACGCAGTATTTT. It specifies CASSLTGEGQRNTDTQYF.

A note on this clonotype: At one end, the junction sequence differs from germline, possibly due to a read error. The gene calls are TRBV11-1 and TRBJ2-7, with D perhaps being TRBD1 or TRBD2 (5 bases each). CDR1 SGHAT and CDR2 FQDESV come from the germline V gene (reference sequence). This CDR3 is 13 amino acids long. Here the CDR3 DNA reads TGTGCCAGCAGTTTAGGGGAGAGGATCGAGCAGTACTTC. Its translation: CASSLGERIEQYF.

The chain combines TRBV27 with TRBJ1-6; a weak D match, TRBD1 (6 bases). CDR3 length equals 13 residues. Deletions cut 10 bases from V and 9 bases from J, with 16 bases between. Germline CDR1 reads MNHEY; CDR2 reads SMNVEV (reference sequence). The CDR3 coding sequence is TGTGCCACCAGCTCAGGGGAGGGTTCACCCCTCCACTTT. Protein sequence: CATSSGEGSPLHF.

This chain uses TRBV14 with TRBJ2-5, with a tentative D call TRBD2 (5 bases). Per germline, CDR1 SGHDN and CDR2 FVKESK. The germline V and J ends were trimmed by 0 bases and 5 bases, with 13 bases remaining between them. The CDR3 extends over 15 amino acids. The CDR3 coding sequence is TGTGCCAGCAGCCAAGATTTCTGGACGGGGGAGACCCAGTACTTC. Amino acid sequence: CASSQDFWTGETQYF.

V and J are TRBV4-2 and TRBJ1-1, with 8 bases matching TRBD1. The germline V gene encodes CDR1 LGHNA and CDR2 YNFKEQ. The CDR3 length is 17 residues. The V segment lost 0 bases and the J segment 3 bases; nucleotides outside the gene matches: 9. This chain's CDR3 is CASSQEGDRGWDTEAFF. CDR3 in DNA: TGTGCCAGCAGCCAAGAAGGCGACAGGGGTTGGGACACTGAAGCTTTCTTT.

The rearrangement uses TRBV3-1 and TRBJ1-4, with a tentative D call TRBD1 (5 bases). The CDR3 runs 16 residues. Germline V gene sequence: CDR1 LGHDT, CDR2 YNNKEL (reference sequence). V lost 1 base and J lost 3, with 12 bases in between. The CDR3 is CASSQGTPQANEKLFF. The CDR3 nucleotides read TGTGCCAGCAGCCAAGGGACACCGCAGGCTAATGAAAAACTGTTTTTT.

The chain combines TRBV24-1 with TRBJ2-7, with D maybe TRBD1 (5 bases). The germline V and J ends were trimmed by 1 base and 3 bases, with 12 bases remaining between them. CDR3 length: 15 residues. Germline CDR1 and CDR2: KGHDR and SFDVKD. The DNA of the CDR3 is TGTGCCACCAGTGATTTCTCCGACAGTATCTACGAGCAGTACTTC. This translates into CATSDFSDSIYEQYF.

The V and J genes are TRBV19 and TRBJ2-7; D ambiguous. Germline V lookup: CDR1 LNHDA, CDR2 SQIVND (reference sequence). The CDR3 is 14 amino acids. Trimming shortened V by 6 bases and J by 2 bases, and 14 bases separated the two germline ends. The CDR3: CASSPRRGPYEQYF. The DNA of the CDR3 is TGTGCCAGTAGCCCCCGGAGAGGACCCTACGAGCAGTACTTC. Using reference TRBV19 and TRBJ2-7 for the parts outside the CDR3, the full variable domain is DGGITQSPKYLFRKEGQNVTLSCEQNLNHDAMYWYRQDPGQGLRLIYYSQIVNDFQKGDIAEGYSVSREKKESFPLTVTSAQKNPTAFYLCASSPRRGPYEQYFGPGTRLTVT.

The chain employs TRBV30 and TRBJ1-2; D is unresolved. V lost 2 bases to trimming and J lost 7 bases, with 14 bases between them. Germline CDR1 is GTSNPN and CDR2 is SVGIG (reference sequence). This CDR3 is 13 amino acids long. In DNA, the CDR3 is TGTGCCTGGAGTCCCTACGGCCAGAGTGGCTACACCTTC. It encodes CAWSPYGQSGYTF. Based on the CDR3 plus reference TRBV30 and TRBJ1-2, the full variable domain is SQTIHQWPATLVQPVGSPLSLECTVEGTSNPNLYWYRQAAGRGLQLLFYSVGIGQISSEVPQNLSASRPQDRQFILSSKKLLLSDSGFYLCAWSPYGQSGYTFGSGTRLTVV.

The chain combines TRBV11-2 with TRBJ1-1; D gene unclear. V was pared by 1 base and J by 13 bases, with 13 bases between. The CDR3 spans 12 residues. The germline V gene encodes CDR1 SGHAT and CDR2 FQNNGV. The CDR3 reads CASSLGSRVRFF. CDR3 DNA sequence: TGTGCCAGCAGCTTAGGGTCCCGGGTGCGTTTCTTT.

This rearrangement joins TRBV7-9 to TRBJ1-2; unclear D gene. From germline, CDR1 is SEHNR and CDR2 FQNEAQ (reference sequence). V was cut by 5 bases and J by 1 base, with 8 bases left in between. The CDR3 extends over 13 amino acids. CDR3 coding DNA: TGTGCCAGCAGCGCCGGGGTTAACTATGGCTACACCTTC. Translation: CASSAGVNYGYTF. Complete variable domain (other parts from reference TRBV7-9 and TRBJ1-2): DTGVSQNPRHKITKRGQNVTFRCDPISEHNRLYWYRQTLGQGPEFLTYFQNEAQLEKSRLLSDRFSAERPKGSFSTLEIQRTEQGDSAMYLCASSAGVNYGYTFGSGTRLTVV.

V is TRBV15 and J is TRBJ2-1; a possible D gene is TRBD2 (6 bases). The CDR3 contains 15 residues. Germline V gene sequence: CDR1 LNHNV, CDR2 YYDKDF (reference sequence). V was clipped by 0 bases and J by 5 bases, with 11 bases between them. The CDR3 here is CATSREQEGNNEQFF. The CDR3, as DNA: TGTGCCACCAGCAGAGAACAGGAGGGAAACAATGAGCAGTTCTTC. Variable domain in full (rest from reference TRBV15 and TRBJ2-1): DAMVIQNPRYQVTQFGKPVTLSCSQTLNHNVMYWYQQKSSQAPKLLFHYYDKDFNNEADTPDNFQSRRPNTSFCFLDIRSPGLGDTAMYLCATSREQEGNNEQFFGPGTRLTVL.

Regarding this clonotype: Compared with germline, one end of the junction differs, possibly owing to a read error. The chain has TRBV3-1 and TRBJ2-5, with 9 bases fitting TRBD1. There are 15 residues in the CDR3. Germline V gives CDR1 LGHDT, CDR2 YNNKEL (reference sequence). CDR3 DNA sequence: TGTGCCAGCACCCAACCGACAGGGGGAAGAGAGACCCAGTACTTC. This codes for CASTQPTGGRETQYF.

The CDR3 sequence: CASSSVRGQAAEAFF. CDR3 DNA sequence: TGTGCCAGCAGTTCTGTAAGGGGACAGGCTGCTGAAGCTTTCTTT. The rearrangement uses TRBV28 and TRBJ1-1; 8 positions match TRBD1. CDR1 is MDHEN and CDR2 is SYDVKM in the germline V gene. J lost 6 bases, V lost 4 bases, and 10 bases had no gene match. This CDR3 has 15 amino acids.

This clonotype has just one count. The chain links TRBV15 to TRBJ1-2; D unclear. The CDR3 sequence is 15 residues long. Trimming left V 1 base short and J 0 bases short, with 9 bases between. CDR1 LNHNV and CDR2 YYDKDF come from the germline V gene (reference sequence). The CDR3: CATSRVLDSNYGYTF. DNA of the CDR3: TGTGCCACCAGCAGAGTTTTAGACTCTAACTATGGCTACACCTTC.

The J gene is TRBJ1-1, the V gene TRBV27; no clear D. Germline V gene sequence: CDR1 MNHEY, CDR2 SMNVEV (reference sequence). Trimming stripped 5 bases from V and 1 base from J, with 8 bases between. The CDR3 has 13 residues. CDR3: CASSPTRNTEAFF. The CDR3 bases are TGTGCCAGCAGTCCGACTCGGAACACTGAAGCTTTCTTT.

This chain links TRBV5-6 with TRBJ2-7; D gene unclear. Germline loops: CDR1 SGHDT, CDR2 YYEEEE. V shed 4 bases and J shed 2 bases, with 19 bases lying between them. This CDR3 is 16 amino acids long. The chain's CDR3 is CASSPDLTSTPYEQYF. The CDR3 region has the DNA TGTGCCAGCAGCCCAGACCTAACCTCAACACCCTACGAGCAGTACTTC. The whole variable domain, filled in from reference TRBV5-6 and TRBJ2-7, reads DAGVTQSPTHLIKTRGQQVTLRCSPKSGHDTVSWYQQALGQGPQFIFQYYEEEERQRGNFPDRFSGHQFPNYSSELNVNALLLGDSALYLCASSPDLTSTPYEQYFGPGTRLTVT.

This chain connects TRBV7-9 to TRBJ1-1, with 7 bases aligning to TRBD1. The CDR3 has 17 amino acids. With V trimmed by 0 bases and J by 5 bases, 12 bases remained unmatched. Germline V CDR1 and CDR2: SEHNR, FQNEAQ (reference sequence). The CDR3 DNA reads as TGTGCCAGCAGCTTAGCGGGGAGAGGAGGGGGCGAAACTGAAGCTTTCTTT. Translating gives CASSLAGRGGGETEAFF.

The chain links TRBV6-5 to TRBJ2-7, with D tentatively TRBD1 (5 bases). The CDR3 loop spans 15 amino acids. V lost 8 bases, J lost 4 bases, and 21 bases lay in between. The V gene's germline CDR1 is MNHEY and CDR2 SVGAGI. This CDR3 is CASRQSLSMEYEQYF. CDR3 bases: TGTGCCAGCCGACAGAGCCTCTCGATGGAGTACGAGCAGTACTTC.

The gene calls are TRBV4-3 and TRBJ1-6, with no clear D. Trimming pared 1 base from V and 8 bases from J, leaving 9 bases between. Germline lookup yields CDR1 LGHNA and CDR2 YSLEER. There are 14 residues in the CDR3. The CDR3 DNA is TGCGCCAGCAGCCAAGGGGTTTCGGATTCACCCCTCCACTTT. Amino acid sequence: CASSQGVSDSPLHF.

The chain links TRBV6-5 to TRBJ2-2; D is uncertain. The CDR3 length is 13 residues. Germline lookup yields CDR1 MNHEY and CDR2 SVGAGI. V lost 0 bases and J 3 bases, leaving 2 bases between the germline ends. The CDR3 protein is CASSYSHTGELFF. CDR3 DNA sequence: TGTGCCAGCAGTTACTCCCACACCGGGGAGCTGTTTTTT.

The sample holds one count of this clonotype. The chain recombines TRBV25-1 with TRBJ2-1; D may be TRBD1 (5 bases). The CDR3 totals 11 residues. Germline V CDR1 and CDR2: MGHDK, SYGVNS. Trimming cost V 7 bases and J 10 bases, with 11 bases left between them. CDR3 bases: TGTGCCAGCATCCAGGGATTAGAGCAGTTCTTC. Translated, it gives CASIQGLEQFF.

The chain recombines TRBV5-6 with TRBJ2-5, with a tentative D call TRBD1 (5 bases). Germline CDR1 SGHDT, CDR2 YYEEEE. The CDR3 length is 16 residues. V gave up 3 bases and J gave up 2 bases, with 17 bases separating them. The CDR3, as DNA: TGTGCCAGCAGCTCTGCTGGAAGGGGTCAACAAGAGACCCAGTACTTC. Translating gives CASSSAGRGQQETQYF.

The chain recombines TRBV20-1 with TRBJ1-1; D is ambiguous. Trimming removed 3 bases from V and 8 bases from J, with 10 bases in between. CDR3 size: 11 residues. In germline, CDR1 is DFQATT, CDR2 SNEGSKA (reference sequence). The CDR3 protein is CSARLTPEAFF. The CDR3 DNA sequence: TGCAGTGCTAGGCTGACTCCAGAAGCTTTCTTT.

The chain recombines TRBV4-3 with TRBJ1-1; D is unclear. The CDR3 has 16 residues. Germline lookup yields CDR1 LGHNA and CDR2 YSLEER. The V and J ends lost 0 bases and 1 base respectively, with 12 bases between them. The CDR3, as DNA: TGCGCCAGCAGCCAAGATTTAACCGGAGCGAACACTGAAGCTTTCTTT. It is translated as CASSQDLTGANTEAFF.

The chain employs TRBV27 and TRBJ2-2, with D tentatively TRBD1 (5 bases). The CDR3 length is 13 residues. Trimming took 4 bases from V and 5 from J, leaving 8 bases between them. CDR1 is MNHEY and CDR2 is SMNVEV in the germline V gene (reference sequence). Written as DNA, the CDR3 is TGTGCCAGCAGTTGGGGCCGAACCGGGGAGCTGTTTTTT. Protein sequence: CASSWGRTGELFF.

The chain carries TRBV29-1 and TRBJ2-6; D ambiguous. Looked up from germline, CDR1 is SQVTM and CDR2 is ANQGSEA. This CDR3 comprises 15 residues. V lost 4 bases and J lost 5, with 15 bases in between. The CDR3 reads CSVGGSPPRANVLTF. Written as DNA, the CDR3 is TGCAGCGTTGGAGGAAGCCCGCCGAGGGCCAACGTCCTGACTTTC.